This TCR beta chain was retrieved from a study of CD8 T cells in ankylosing spondylitis. Trimming left V 0 bases short and J 9 bases short, with 19 bases between. The CDR3 runs 15 residues. Germline CDR1 is SGDLS and CDR2 is YYNGEE. This clonotype was counted many times. TCRdb itself ran the 5' RACE reads through MiXCR, one entry per CDR3 protein. The table includes about 42,000 distinct CDR3 sequences, roughly 2.5% detected once. This receptor was taken from a male donor with ankylosing spondylitis or in good health (not recorded which). Sequencing was done on a sample of blood, either unsorted or a sorted T cell fraction (not recorded which). The rearrangement links TRBV9 to TRBJ2-7, with D unresolved. The CDR3 DNA reads TGTGCCAGCAGCGTAGCTTCCGGGCCAACCTATGCGCAGTACTTC. Protein sequence: CASSVASGPTYAQYF.